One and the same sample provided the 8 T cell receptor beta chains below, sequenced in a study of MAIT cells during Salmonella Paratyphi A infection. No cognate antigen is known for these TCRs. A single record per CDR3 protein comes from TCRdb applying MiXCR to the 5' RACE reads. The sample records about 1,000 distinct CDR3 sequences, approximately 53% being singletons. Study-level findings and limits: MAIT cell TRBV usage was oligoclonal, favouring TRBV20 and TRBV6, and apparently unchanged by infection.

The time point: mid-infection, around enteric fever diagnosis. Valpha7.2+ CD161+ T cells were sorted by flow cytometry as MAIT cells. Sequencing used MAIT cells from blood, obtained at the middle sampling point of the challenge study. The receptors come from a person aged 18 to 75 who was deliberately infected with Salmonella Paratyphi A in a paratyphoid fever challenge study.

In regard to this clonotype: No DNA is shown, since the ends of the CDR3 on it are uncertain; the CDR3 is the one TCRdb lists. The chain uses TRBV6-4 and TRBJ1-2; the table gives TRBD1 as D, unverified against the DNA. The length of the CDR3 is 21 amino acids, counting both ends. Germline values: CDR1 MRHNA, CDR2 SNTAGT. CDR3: CASSFYICSAPPTAVPDGYTF.

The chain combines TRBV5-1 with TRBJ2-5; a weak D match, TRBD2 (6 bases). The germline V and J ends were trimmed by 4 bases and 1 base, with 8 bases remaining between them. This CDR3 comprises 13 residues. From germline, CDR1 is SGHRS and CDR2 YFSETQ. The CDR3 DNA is TGCGCCAGCAGCACGGAGGGCCAAGAGACCCAGTACTTC. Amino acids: CASSTEGQETQYF. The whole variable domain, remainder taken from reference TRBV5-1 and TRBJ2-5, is KAGVTQTPRYLIKTRGQQVTLSCSPISGHRSVSWYQQTPGQGLQFLFEYFSETQRNKGNFPGRFSGRQFSNSRSEMNVSTLELGDSALYLCASSTEGQETQYFGPGTRLLVL.

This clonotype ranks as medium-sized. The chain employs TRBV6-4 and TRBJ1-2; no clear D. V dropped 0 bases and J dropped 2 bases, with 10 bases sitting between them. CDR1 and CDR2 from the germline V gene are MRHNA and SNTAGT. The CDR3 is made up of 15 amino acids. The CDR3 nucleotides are TGTGCCAGCAGTGACTCGTCGGACGCAAACTATGGCTACACCTTC. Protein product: CASSDSSDANYGYTF.

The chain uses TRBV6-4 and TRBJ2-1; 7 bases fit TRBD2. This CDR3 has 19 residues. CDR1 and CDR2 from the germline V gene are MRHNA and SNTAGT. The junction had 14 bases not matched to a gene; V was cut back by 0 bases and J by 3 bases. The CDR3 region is CASSDSAREGTTDYNEQFF. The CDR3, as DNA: TGTGCCAGCAGTGACTCTGCTAGAGAGGGGACTACTGACTACAATGAGCAGTTCTTC.

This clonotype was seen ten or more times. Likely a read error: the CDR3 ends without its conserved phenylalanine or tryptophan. The chain's CDR3 is CASSPQGDRVTEAFL. The CDR3 DNA reads TGCGCCAGCAGCCCCCAAGGGGACAGGGTTACGGAAGCTTTCTTG. The V gene is TRBV4-3, the J gene TRBJ1-1; 9 bases agree with TRBD1. CDR1 and CDR2 from the germline V gene are LGHNA and YSLEER. The J segment lost 8 bases and the V segment lost 4 bases, leaving 11 bases of the junction unmatched. The CDR3 runs to 15 residues.

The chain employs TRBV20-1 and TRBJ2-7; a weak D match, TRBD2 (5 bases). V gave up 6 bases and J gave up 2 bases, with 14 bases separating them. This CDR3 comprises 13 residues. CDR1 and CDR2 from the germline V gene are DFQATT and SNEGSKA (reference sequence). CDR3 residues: CSAGMREAYEQYF. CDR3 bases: TGCAGTGCAGGGATGAGGGAAGCCTACGAGCAGTACTTC.

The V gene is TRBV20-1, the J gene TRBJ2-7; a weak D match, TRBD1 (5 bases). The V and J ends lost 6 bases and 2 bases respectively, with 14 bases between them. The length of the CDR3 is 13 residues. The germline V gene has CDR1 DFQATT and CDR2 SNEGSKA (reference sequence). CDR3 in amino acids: CSAGIREPYEQYF. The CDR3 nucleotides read TGCAGTGCAGGGATCAGGGAACCCTACGAGCAGTACTTC.

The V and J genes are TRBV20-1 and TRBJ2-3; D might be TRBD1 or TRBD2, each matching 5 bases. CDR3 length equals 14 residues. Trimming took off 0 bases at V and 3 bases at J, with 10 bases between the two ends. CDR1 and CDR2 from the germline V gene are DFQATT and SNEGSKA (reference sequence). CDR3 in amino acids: CSARDGGETDTQYF. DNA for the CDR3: TGCAGTGCTAGAGATGGGGGAGAAACAGATACGCAGTATTTT.